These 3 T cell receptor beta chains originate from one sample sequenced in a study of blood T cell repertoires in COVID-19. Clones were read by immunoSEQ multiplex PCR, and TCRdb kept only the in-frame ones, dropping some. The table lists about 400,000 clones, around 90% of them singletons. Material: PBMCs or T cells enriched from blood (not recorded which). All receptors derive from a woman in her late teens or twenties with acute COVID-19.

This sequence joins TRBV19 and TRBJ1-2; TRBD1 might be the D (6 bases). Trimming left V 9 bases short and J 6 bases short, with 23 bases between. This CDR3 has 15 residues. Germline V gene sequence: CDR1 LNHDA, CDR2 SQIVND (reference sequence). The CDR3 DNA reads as TGTGCCAGCCTAAACGGACAGATATTTCCGCATGGCTACACCTTC. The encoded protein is CASLNGQIFPHGYTF.

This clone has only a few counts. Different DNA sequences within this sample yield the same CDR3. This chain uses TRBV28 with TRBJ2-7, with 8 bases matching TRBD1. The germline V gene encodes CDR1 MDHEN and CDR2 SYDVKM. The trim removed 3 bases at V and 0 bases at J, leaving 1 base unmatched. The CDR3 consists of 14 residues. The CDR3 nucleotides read TGTGCCAGCAGTTTGGGACAGGCCTCCTACGAGCAGTACTTC. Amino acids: CASSLGQASYEQYF.

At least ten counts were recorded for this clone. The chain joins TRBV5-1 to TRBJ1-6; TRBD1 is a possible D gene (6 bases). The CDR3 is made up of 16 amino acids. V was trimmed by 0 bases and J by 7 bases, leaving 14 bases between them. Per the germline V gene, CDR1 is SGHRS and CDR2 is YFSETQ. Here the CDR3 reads CASSLDGETGNSPLHF. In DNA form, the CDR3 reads TGCGCCAGCAGCTTGGACGGAGAGACAGGCAATTCACCCCTCCACTTT.